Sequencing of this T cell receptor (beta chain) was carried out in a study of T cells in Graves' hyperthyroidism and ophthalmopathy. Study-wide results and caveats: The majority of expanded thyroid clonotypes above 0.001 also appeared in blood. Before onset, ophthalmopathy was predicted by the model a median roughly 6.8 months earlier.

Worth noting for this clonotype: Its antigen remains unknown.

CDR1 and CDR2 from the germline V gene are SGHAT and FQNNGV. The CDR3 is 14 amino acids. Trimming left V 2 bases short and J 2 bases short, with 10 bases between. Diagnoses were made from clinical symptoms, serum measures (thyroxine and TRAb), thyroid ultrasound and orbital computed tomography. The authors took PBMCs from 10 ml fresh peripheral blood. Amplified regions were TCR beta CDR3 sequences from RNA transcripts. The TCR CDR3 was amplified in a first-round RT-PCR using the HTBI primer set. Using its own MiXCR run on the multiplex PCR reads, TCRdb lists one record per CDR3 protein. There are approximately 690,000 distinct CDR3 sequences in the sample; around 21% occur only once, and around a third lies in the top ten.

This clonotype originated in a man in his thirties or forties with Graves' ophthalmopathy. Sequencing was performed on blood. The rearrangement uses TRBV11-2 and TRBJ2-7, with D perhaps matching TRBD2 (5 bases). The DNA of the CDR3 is TGTGCCAGCAGCTTACAACTAGTTGCCTACGAGCAGTACTTC. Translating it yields CASSLQLVAYEQYF. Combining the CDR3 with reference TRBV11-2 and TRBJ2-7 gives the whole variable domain EAGVAQSPRYKIIEKRQSVAFWCNPISGHATLYWYQQILGQGPKLLIQFQNNGVVDDSQLPKDRFSAERLKGVDSTLKIQPAKLEDSAVYLCASSLQLVAYEQYFGPGTRLTVT.